The 23 T cell receptor beta chains listed next were all sequenced from one sample in a study of blood T cell repertoires in COVID-19. Data came from immunoSEQ multiplex PCR; TCRdb stores just in-frame clones and leaves some out. The profile covers more than 300,000 clones, with about nine tenths appearing a single time and 1.5% to 2% taken by the ten largest. Sequencing used peripheral blood. These receptors all stem from a woman aged 30 to 39 with COVID-19, enrolled during active disease.

The CDR3 DNA reads as TGTGCCAGCAGCTTGGACCGGGGAGGCACAGATACGCAGTATTTT. The encoded protein is CASSLDRGGTDTQYF. The chain is built from TRBV5-6 and TRBJ2-3; maybe TRBD2 (5 bases). The CDR3 spans 15 residues. The ends were cut back, 0 bases at V and 1 base at J, with 9 bases in the middle. Germline V lookup: CDR1 SGHDT, CDR2 YYEEEE.

The chain recombines TRBV19 with TRBJ2-1, with TRBD2 matching 7 bases. The germline gives CDR1 LNHDA, CDR2 SQIVND (reference sequence). Trimming cost V 6 bases and J 4 bases; bases outside gene matches: 3. The CDR3 extends over 13 amino acids. CDR3 DNA: TGTGCCAGTAGCCGGGGGGATTACAATGAGCAGTTCTTC. This codes for CASSRGDYNEQFF.

This chain links TRBV18 with TRBJ2-5; tentative D call: TRBD2 (5 bases). With 3 bases removed from V and 1 base from J, the gap between germline ends came to 12 bases. Germline V gives CDR1 KGHSH, CDR2 LQKENI. This CDR3 contains 15 residues. This CDR3 reads CASSPRGGGQETQYF. CDR3 DNA: TGTGCCAGCTCACCTCGCGGCGGAGGCCAAGAGACCCAGTACTTC.

The chain combines TRBV6-6 with TRBJ1-5; D is unresolved. The V gene lost 2 bases and the J gene lost 5 bases, with 10 bases spanning the gap. The CDR3 covers 14 residues. Germline CDR1 reads MNHNY; CDR2 reads SVGAGI (reference sequence). The CDR3: CASSYQASDQPQHF. The DNA of the CDR3 is TGTGCCAGCAGTTACCAGGCATCCGATCAGCCCCAGCATTTT.

The J gene is TRBJ2-3, the V gene TRBV6-5; no clear D. The CDR3 totals 12 residues. Germline V gives CDR1 MNHEY, CDR2 SVGAGI. Trimming removed 5 bases from V and 5 bases from J, with 8 bases in between. Here the CDR3 DNA reads TGTGCCAGCAGTAAGGCGGAAGATACGCAGTATTTT. Translating it yields CASSKAEDTQYF.

The chain uses TRBV2 and TRBJ2-3; D ambiguous. In germline, CDR1 is SNHLY, CDR2 FYNNEI. V gave up 6 bases and J gave up 1 base, with 5 bases separating them. The CDR3 has 12 amino acids. This CDR3 is CASRSGTDTQYF. The CDR3 DNA follows: TGTGCCAGCAGGTCCGGCACAGATACGCAGTATTTT.

The gene calls are TRBV5-5 and TRBJ1-6; TRBD1 agrees at 12 bases. Trimming took 3 bases from V and 8 from J; bases not matched to a gene: 3. The length of the CDR3 is 15 residues. Germline CDR1 and CDR2: SGHKS and YYEKEE (reference sequence). Written as DNA, the CDR3 is TGTGCCAGCAGCTCTGGGACAGGGGGCGATTCACCCCTCCACTTT. Its protein is CASSSGTGGDSPLHF.

The V call is TRBV7-9, the J call TRBJ2-7; a weak D match, TRBD2 (5 bases). This CDR3 has 14 residues. Germline assignment: CDR1 SEHNR and CDR2 FQNEAQ (reference sequence). Deletions cut 1 base from V and 2 bases from J, with 9 bases between. CDR3 DNA sequence: TGTGCCAGCAGCTTAGTAGCGAAGCCCTACGAGCAGTACTTC. This translates into CASSLVAKPYEQYF.

This clone came up once. The chain employs TRBV5-1 and TRBJ2-4; 7 nucleotides align to TRBD1. Germline CDR1 SGHRS, CDR2 YFSETQ. The CDR3 loop spans 14 amino acids. V shed 3 bases, J shed 8 bases, and the junction held 8 bases outside the gene matches. CDR3 in DNA: TGCGCCAGCAGCTCATCGACAGGGATGGACATTCAGTACTTC. Translated: CASSSSTGMDIQYF.

The chain has TRBV5-1 and TRBJ1-1; D not resolved. The CDR3 loop spans 15 amino acids. Looked up from germline, CDR1 is SGHRS and CDR2 is YFSETQ. V was pared by 0 bases and J by 0 bases, with 9 bases between. The DNA for the CDR3 is TGCGCCAGCAGCTTGGTGACGGGGATGAACACTGAAGCTTTCTTT. It yields the protein CASSLVTGMNTEAFF. The full variable domain, completed using reference TRBV5-1 and TRBJ1-1, is KAGVTQTPRYLIKTRGQQVTLSCSPISGHRSVSWYQQTPGQGLQFLFEYFSETQRNKGNFPGRFSGRQFSNSRSEMNVSTLELGDSALYLCASSLVTGMNTEAFFGQGTRLTVV.

The genes are TRBV12-5 and TRBJ1-2; 9 bases are a match to TRBD1. The trim removed 4 bases at V and 6 bases at J, leaving 3 bases unmatched. Germline lookup yields CDR1 LGHNT and CDR2 FRNRAP. This CDR3 is 13 amino acids long. DNA of the CDR3: TGTGCTAGTGGTTATCGACAGGGGGATGGCTACACCTTC. It translates to CASGYRQGDGYTF. Full variable domain (rest looked up from reference TRBV12-5 and TRBJ1-2): DARVTQTPRHKVTEMGQEVTMRCQPILGHNTVFWYRQTMMQGLELLAYFRNRAPLDDSGMPKDRFSAEMPDATLATLKIQPSEPRDSAVYFCASGYRQGDGYTFGSGTRLTVV.

This chain connects TRBV4-3 to TRBJ1-4; no definite D call. V was clipped by 4 bases and J by 8 bases, with 11 bases between them. Germline-derived CDR1 and CDR2 are LGHNA and YSLEER. CDR3 length: 13 amino acids. The CDR3 is CASSLGTGEKLFF. In nucleotides, the CDR3 is TGCGCCAGCAGCCTGGGCACGGGGGAAAAACTGTTTTTT.

The genes are TRBV24-1 and TRBJ1-5, with D maybe TRBD1 (6 bases). The germline V gene has CDR1 KGHDR and CDR2 SFDVKD. This CDR3 is 14 amino acids long. Trimming pared 5 bases from V and 6 bases from J, leaving 13 bases between. The CDR3 spells CATSGTDSTQPQHF. The DNA of the CDR3 is TGTGCCACCAGTGGGACAGATTCCACTCAGCCCCAGCATTTT.

The rearrangement joins TRBV29-1 to TRBJ1-1; 7 bases are a match to TRBD1. V trimming: 3 bases; J trimming: 2 bases; junction bases outside the gene matches: 6. This CDR3 contains 14 residues. The germline CDR1 and CDR2 sequences are SQVTM and ANQGSEA. The CDR3 sequence: CSVDVHRGNTEAFF. For the CDR3, the DNA is TGCAGCGTTGATGTACACAGGGGTAACACTGAAGCTTTCTTT.

The genes are TRBV19 and TRBJ1-6; unclear D gene. Germline CDR1 is LNHDA and CDR2 is SQIVND (reference sequence). This CDR3 contains 13 residues. Trimming shortened V by 7 bases and J by 3 bases, and 7 bases separated the two germline ends. The CDR3 nucleotides read TGTGCCAGTACAAGGAGCTATAATTCACCCCTCCACTTT. As protein: CASTRSYNSPLHF.

The chain carries TRBV20-1 and TRBJ1-1; TRBD1 is a possible D gene (5 bases). The CDR3 covers 13 residues. With 3 bases removed from V and 3 bases from J, the gap between germline ends came to 11 bases. CDR1 is DFQATT and CDR2 is SNEGSKA in the germline V gene (reference sequence). In DNA, the CDR3 is TGCAGTGCTAGTCAGGGTTCAGACACTGAAGCTTTCTTT. Translated: CSASQGSDTEAFF.

The chain uses TRBV4-1 and TRBJ1-5; unclear D gene. The CDR3 covers 15 residues. V gave up 0 bases and J gave up 0 bases, with 6 bases separating them. Germline lookup yields CDR1 MGHRA and CDR2 YSYEKL. The CDR3 here is CASSQEPYSNQPQHF. The CDR3 DNA follows: TGCGCCAGCAGCCAAGAACCCTATAGCAATCAGCCCCAGCATTTT.

The chain couples TRBV27 to TRBJ1-5; TRBD1 might be the D (5 bases). CDR1 MNHEY and CDR2 SMNVEV come from the germline V gene (reference sequence). Trimming removed 7 bases from V and 5 bases from J, with 12 bases in between. There are 13 residues in the CDR3. The CDR3 region has the DNA TGTGCCAGCAAAGGGACTTACGATCAGCCCCAGCATTTT. Amino acid sequence: CASKGTYDQPQHF.

The chain carries TRBV9 and TRBJ1-5; D is unclear. V dropped 4 bases and J dropped 1 base, with 12 bases sitting between them. This CDR3 contains 15 residues. Germline assignment: CDR1 SGDLS and CDR2 YYNGEE. In DNA, the CDR3 is TGTGCCAGCAGCCCAGGTGCGGGGAGCAATCAGCCCCAGCATTTT. Protein: CASSPGAGSNQPQHF.

The chain joins TRBV11-2 to TRBJ2-3; TRBD1 matches 7 bases. Germline V gene lookup returns CDR1 SGHAT and CDR2 FQNNGV. V dropped 5 bases and J dropped 2; count of bases not matched to a gene: 10. This CDR3 is 16 amino acids long. The CDR3 reads CASSPSGTETTDTQYF. CDR3 bases: TGTGCCAGCAGCCCCTCCGGGACAGAGACCACAGATACGCAGTATTTT.

This chain connects TRBV7-9 to TRBJ2-1; 10 bases line up with TRBD2. Germline trimming cut 1 base from V and 8 bases from J; bases unmatched to any gene: 5. The CDR3 length is 15 residues. Germline-derived CDR1 and CDR2 are SEHNR and FQNEAQ (reference sequence). As DNA, the CDR3 is TGTGCCAGCAGCTTAGTGGGACTAGCGCCCGATGAGCAGTTCTTC. Protein sequence: CASSLVGLAPDEQFF.

This chain links TRBV9 with TRBJ1-4; D unresolved. Trimming stripped 5 bases from V and 0 bases from J, with 8 bases between. Looked up from germline, CDR1 is SGDLS and CDR2 is YYNGEE. The CDR3 runs to 14 residues. The CDR3 region is CASSALSTNEKLFF. The CDR3 region has the DNA TGTGCCAGCAGTGCACTTTCAACTAATGAAAAACTGTTTTTT.

The chain links TRBV18 to TRBJ2-7, with a possible D match to TRBD2 (5 bases). Between the trimmed V and J ends, which lost 2 bases and 7 bases, there was a span of 12 bases. This CDR3 is 13 amino acids long. Germline CDR1 KGHSH, CDR2 LQKENI. The CDR3 nucleotides are TGTGCCAGCTCACCAACTATGAGCGGAGAGCAGTACTTC. Translating gives CASSPTMSGEQYF.